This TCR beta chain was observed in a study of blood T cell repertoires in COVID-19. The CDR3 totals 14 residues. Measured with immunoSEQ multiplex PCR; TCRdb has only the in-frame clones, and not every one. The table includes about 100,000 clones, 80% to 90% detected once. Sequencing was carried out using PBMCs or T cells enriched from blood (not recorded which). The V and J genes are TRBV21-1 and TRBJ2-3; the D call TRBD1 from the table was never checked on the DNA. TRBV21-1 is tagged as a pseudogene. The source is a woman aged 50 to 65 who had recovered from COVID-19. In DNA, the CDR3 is TGTGCCAGCTTACCGGGACAGGGGAGGGATACGCAGTATTTT. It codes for CASLPGQGRDTQYF.